This TCR beta chain was recovered during a study of tissue T cells after allogeneic stem cell transplantation. Trimming stripped 4 bases from V and 4 bases from J, with 22 bases between. There are 18 residues in the CDR3. In germline, CDR1 is LGHNA, CDR2 YSLEER. Concerning this clone: Its antigen is unidentified.

TCRdb's table, derived via immunoSEQ multiplex PCR, lists solely in-frame clones and lacks some. The top ten clones hold about 15% of a sample with more than 9,500 clones, about 71% of them seen once. Regarding the study as a whole: The patient cohort was small and clinically heterogeneous, with limited sampling depth. Anatomically similar tissues had similar TCR repertoires within each patient.

This sequence joins TRBV4-3 and TRBJ2-2; D possibly matches TRBD1 or TRBD2 (5 bases each). The material sequenced was tissue from the right colon, taken at autopsy. This receptor was obtained from a woman between 18 and 50 years old with breast cancer. The CDR3 bases are TGCGCCAGCAGCCTCTCCACCCTCGGGGCCGAGGGCACCGGGGAGCTGTTTTTT. Translation: CASSLSTLGAEGTGELFF.